This T cell receptor (beta chain) was sequenced in a study of blood T cell repertoires in COVID-19. At the level of the study: T cells, B-cell-depleted T cells, or PBMCs provided the cDNA or gDNA that served as material.

V lost 6 bases, J lost 4 bases, and 11 bases stayed unmatched. CDR3 length equals 15 residues. Germline V CDR1 and CDR2: MDHEN, SYDVKM. Original analysis: How many nucleated cells were present was estimated from reference gene primer amplification. Only in-frame clones appear in the TCRdb table, and some are missing; sequencing was by immunoSEQ multiplex PCR. The D gene and trimming were derived from the DNA, and the V and J assignments and clone size from that table. Among 96,000 or so clones listed, 90% were seen once. The chain couples TRBV28 to TRBJ2-5; TRBD1 matches at 7 bases. The sequence was collected from a man aged 55 to 70 with acute or convalescent COVID-19. The sample consisted of peripheral blood. Here the CDR3 reads CASSPAIRDRETQYF. In DNA, the CDR3 is TGTGCCAGCAGCCCTGCTATTCGGGACAGAGAGACCCAGTACTTC.